Listed below are T cell receptor beta chains from one sample, sequenced in a study of CD8+ T cells in alopecia areata. Method: immunoSEQ multiplex PCR; TCRdb's copy keeps in-frame clones and lacks some. The sample gives about 200,000 clones, roughly 60% of which show up once; about 1.3% is in the top ten. Specimen: CD4+ T cells sorted from blood, collected between weeks 47 and 50, from a patient treated with tofacitinib. The receptor set was obtained from a human donor with alopecia areata. The CDR3 runs from the conserved cysteine through the conserved F or W. The D gene is left open where the match is weak. Clone size, where shown, is once, few, many, or a class for clones that have expanded.

J gene	V gene	clone size	D gene	CDR3 protein	CDR3 DNA
TRBJ2-2	TRBV30	-	-	CAWSGIREAGELFF	TGTGCCTGGAGTGGGATTCGTGAGGCCGGGGAGCTGTTTTTT
TRBJ1-5	TRBV2	-	-	CASSPQGGNQPQHF	TGTGCCAGCAGTCCACAGGGCGGCAATCAGCCCCAGCATTTT
TRBJ2-2	TRBV23-1	few	-	CASSQSPGDGELFF	TGCGCCAGCAGTCAATCGCCAGGGGACGGGGAGCTGTTTTTT
TRBJ1-2	TRBV5-1	-	TRBD1	CASSLAGTGHGYTF	TGCGCCAGCAGCTTGGCCGGGACAGGACATGGCTACACCTTC
TRBJ1-6	TRBV27	-	TRBD1	CASSPGQGNNSPLHF	TGTGCCAGCAGTCCCGGACAGGGAAATAATTCACCCCTCCACTTT
TRBJ1-5	TRBV19	few	-	CASSQPWDPTQPQHF	TGTGCCAGTAGTCAACCGTGGGACCCCACCCAGCCCCAGCATTTT
TRBJ2-4	TRBV29-1	-	-	CSVGDGWGIQYF	TGCAGCGTTGGTGATGGGTGGGGCATTCAGTACTTC
TRBJ2-5	TRBV29-1	-	-	CSVQGGGHPRETQYF	TGCAGCGTCCAAGGTGGGGGCCACCCCAGAGAGACCCAGTACTTC
TRBJ2-1	TRBV30	-	-	CAWSVILSGEQFF	TGTGCCTGGAGTGTAATATTATCCGGCGAGCAGTTCTTC
TRBJ2-5	TRBV7-2	-	-	CASSPAETQYF	TGTGCCAGCAGCCCTGCAGAGACCCAGTACTTC
TRBJ2-4	TRBV5-4	-	-	CASSLDPVNIQYF	TGTGCCAGCAGCTTGGACCCGGTAAACATTCAGTACTTC